The entry below describes one T cell receptor (beta chain). Between the trimmed V and J ends, which lost 7 bases and 1 base, there was a span of 20 bases. CDR1 and CDR2 (germline): SGHRS, YFSETQ. This CDR3 has 16 amino acids. This table comes from immunoSEQ multiplex PCR, and its TCRdb copy is limited to in-frame clones, with some not included. The sample records under 350,000 clones, 70% to 90% being singletons. The sample comes from a study of blood T cell repertoires in COVID-19. The source of this sequence is a man between 60 and 70 years old who had recovered from COVID-19. The sample comprised peripheral blood. The chain is built from TRBV5-1 and TRBJ1-1; D is unresolved. In nucleotides, the CDR3 is TGCGCCAGCCGGCCGACGGAGAAACAACGGAACACTGAAGCTTTCTTT. It specifies CASRPTEKQRNTEAFF.